This TCR beta chain appears in the sequencing data of a study of shared T cell receptors in the human thymus (dated by TCRdb to the early 2020s). Regarding the study in general: The study examined how self-reactive, shared T-cell receptor alpha chains are generated in the human thymus.

Note on this clone: The clone's antigen remains unknown. It has no much larger one-base neighbor in the sample; base qualities were not kept.

A distance of 8 bases separates the germline ends of V and J, which lose 0 bases and 1 base respectively. The CDR3 goes from the cysteine to the phenylalanine over 15 residues. The sequence is cut down to CDR3 DNA, 45 bases in frame from base 1. Looking up the germline V gene yields CDR1 MRHNA and CDR2 SNTAGT. Library preparation employed the immunoSEQ multiplex PCR assay. TCRdb took this table from immuneACCESS and kept in-frame rearrangements with V and J called. Such tables lack part of the clones; where checked against another copy, unresolved V genes explain under half of the gap, and the rest is unexplained. The sample table contains 450,000 to 650,000 clones; only one count was recorded for around three quarters of them. Clones ranked in the top ten supply about 0.013% of the sample. The same data also contributed to another study, on human thymus T cells. The second source states: Immunologically healthy infants undergoing open corrective cardiac surgery for congenital heart defects in Finland were used as donors. The thymus tissue came from surgical resects taken out during corrective cardiac surgery. Usage of V and J gene segments appeared to be biased in both the thymic and the peripheral blood repertoires. The related research reported highly overlapping thymic TCR repertoires among unrelated individuals. The study characterized TCR alpha and beta repertoires from under 10 infant thymus samples and a few related peripheral blood samples. The cohort included more than five male and two female infants, with donor ages spanning 7 to 244 days. After being mechanically released from the tissue, thymocytes were kept at -70 degrees C in pellets of roughly 9.5-32 million cells. A QIAsymphony instrument was used to extract genomic DNA from the frozen cell pellets. TCRB and TCRAD loci were amplified from a standardized quantity of quality-controlled genomic DNA using the immunoSEQ multiplex PCR assay. Amplicons spanned the V(D)J region at a length sufficient to cover the CDR3 and identify V and J genes. Through the commercial immunoSEQ service, the amplicons were sequenced on an Illumina platform. Corrections for primer bias and sequencing errors followed previously described methods, while TCRAD and TCRB definitions were based on the IMGT database. The repertoires were analysed using immunoSEQ Analyzer 3.0 and VDJTools for basic statistics, V/J segment usage, diversity estimates, rarefaction and pairwise overlap. Diversity was estimated using the Chao1, ChaoE, Efron-Thisted, Shannon and inverse Simpson indices, and was also estimated on datasets down-sampled to the size of the smallest sample. Repertoire overlap was determined by strict matching of CDR3 nucleotide sequence, V gene and J gene, and Jaccard-based multidimensional scaling clustering was applied. On average, thymus samples gave 750,000 to 950,000 unique TCRB clonotypes, whereas blood samples gave about 92,000.

Sequences were obtained from thymocytes. The chain links TRBV6-4 with TRBJ2-3, with a weak D call of TRBD1 (6 bases match). This receptor was taken from a boy in the first two years of life with a congenital heart defect. Donor details come from another sample of the same person, matched by shared clones. The sequenced DNA is TGTGCCAGCAGTGACTCGGGGGCTGGCACAGATACGCAGTATTTT. Translation gives CASSDSGAGTDTQYF.